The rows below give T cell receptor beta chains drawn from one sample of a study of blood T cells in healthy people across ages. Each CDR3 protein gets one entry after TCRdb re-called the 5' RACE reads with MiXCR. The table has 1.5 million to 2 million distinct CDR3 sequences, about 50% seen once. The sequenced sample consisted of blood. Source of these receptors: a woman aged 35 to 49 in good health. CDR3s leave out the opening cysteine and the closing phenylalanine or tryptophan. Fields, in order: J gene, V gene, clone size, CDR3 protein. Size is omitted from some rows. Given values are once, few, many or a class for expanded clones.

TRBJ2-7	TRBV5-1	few	ASSVPGHYEQY
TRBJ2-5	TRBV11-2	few	ASSPNRGQGETQY
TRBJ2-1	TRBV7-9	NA	ATPGTPDYNEQF
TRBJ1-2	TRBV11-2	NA	ASSLDRAVYGYT
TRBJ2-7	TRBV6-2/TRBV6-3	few	ASRPIASYEQY
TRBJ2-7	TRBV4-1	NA	ASSRPQGSSYEQY
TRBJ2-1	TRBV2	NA	ARRGGGGDPSSYNEQF
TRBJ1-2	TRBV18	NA	ASSPGYKANYGYT
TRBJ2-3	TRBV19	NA	ASTGWGIDTQY
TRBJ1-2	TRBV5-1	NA	ASSSGQVVANYGYT
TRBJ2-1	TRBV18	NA	ASSSKGGGAYNEQF